What follows are 4 T cell receptor beta chains derived from one specimen sequenced in a study of T cell responses to AZD1222 COVID-19 vaccine. Profiled with immunoSEQ multiplex PCR; TCRdb holds only in-frame clones, not every one. The sample holds about 100,000 clones; about 90% are singletons and the top ten take 4% to 5%. The sample here was peripheral blood, taken on day 0 of MenACWY control vaccination. Source of these receptors: an adult in good health.

The chain links TRBV28 to TRBJ1-1; 9 bases match TRBD1. Germline assignment: CDR1 MDHEN and CDR2 SYDVKM. The junction had 8 bases not matched to a gene; V was cut back by 5 bases and J by 4 bases. The CDR3 totals 15 residues. In nucleotides, the CDR3 is TGTGCCAGCAGTCCAGGGGACAGGGACTTCACTGAAGCTTTCTTT. This gives the protein CASSPGDRDFTEAFF. Based on the CDR3 plus reference TRBV28 and TRBJ1-1, the full variable domain is DVKVTQSSRYLVKRTGEKVFLECVQDMDHENMFWYRQDPGLGLRLIYFSYDVKMKEKGDIPEGYSVSREKKERFSLILESASTNQTSMYLCASSPGDRDFTEAFFGQGTRLTVV.

The genes are TRBV19 and TRBJ1-5, with D hard to call. Germline CDR1 reads LNHDA; CDR2 reads SQIVND (reference sequence). CDR3 size: 12 residues. V gave up 6 bases and J gave up 7 bases, with 10 bases separating them. The CDR3 reads CASSGYYQPQHF. For the CDR3, the DNA is TGTGCCAGTAGCGGGTATTACCAGCCCCAGCATTTT.

The sample holds a few counts of this clone. The rearrangement joins TRBV28 to TRBJ1-5; maybe TRBD1 (6 bases). V was trimmed by 9 bases and J by 5 bases, leaving 11 bases between them. The CDR3 spans 12 residues. CDR1 MDHEN and CDR2 SYDVKM come from the germline V gene. CDR3 coding DNA: TGTGCCAGTCAGGGGTCCCATCAGCCCCAGCATTTT. It is translated as CASQGSHQPQHF. The full variable domain, rest sourced from reference TRBV28 and TRBJ1-5, is DVKVTQSSRYLVKRTGEKVFLECVQDMDHENMFWYRQDPGLGLRLIYFSYDVKMKEKGDIPEGYSVSREKKERFSLILESASTNQTSMYLCASQGSHQPQHFGDGTRLSIL.

V and J are TRBV7-6 and TRBJ2-1, with no clear D. Germline V gene lookup returns CDR1 SGHVS and CDR2 FNYEAQ. This CDR3 contains 11 residues. The V end was cut by 1 base, the J end by 15 bases, with 10 bases between. CDR3 nucleotide sequence: TGTGCCAGCAGCTTAGGCCTTATTTGGTTCTTC. As protein: CASSLGLIWFF.